These T cell receptor beta chains were read from a single sample in a study of response to subunit inactivated influenza vaccine. TCRdb analysed the RT-PCR reads with MiXCR anew, one entry per CDR3 protein. Among around 480,000 distinct CDR3 sequences listed, about 10% were seen once. The sample was PBMCs from blood, taken roughly 45 days after vaccination. The receptors stem from a man aged 50-59 years who received an inactivated influenza vaccine. Both conserved end residues are part of each CDR3. Fields, in order: clone size, V gene, D gene, J gene, CDR3 DNA, CDR3 protein. The D gene is left open where the match is weak. Part of the rows lack a size; the others show once, few, many or a class for expanded clones.

.	TRBV4-1	.	TRBJ1-2	TGCGCCAGCAGCCAAAGAGACGGCTACACCTTC	CASSQRDGYTF
many	TRBV12-3/TRBV12-4	.	TRBJ1-3	TGTGCCAGCTCCCGGGACTCTGGAAACACCATATATTTT	CASSRDSGNTIYF
.	TRBV6-2/TRBV6-3	TRBD1	TRBJ2-7	TGTGCCAGCAGTCCTGGAACAGGGGGGACCTCCTACGAGCAGTACTTC	CASSPGTGGTSYEQYF
.	TRBV4-2	.	TRBJ1-2	TGTGCCAGCAGCCAAGTAGGGACACAGTATGGCTACACCTTC	CASSQVGTQYGYTF
few	TRBV12-3/TRBV12-4	TRBD1	TRBJ1-1	TGTGCCAGCAGAACTCACCAGGGGGTGGGCACTGAAGCTTTCTTT	CASRTHQGVGTEAFF
few	TRBV5-1	TRBD1	TRBJ2-2	TGCGCCAGCAGCGTTTCAGGGGGTGTGAACACCGGGGAGCTGTTTTTT	CASSVSGGVNTGELFF
.	TRBV19	TRBD1	TRBJ1-2	TGTGCCAGTAGTACATACCCGGGACAGGGAGTATCCGGCTACACCTTC	CASSTYPGQGVSGYTF
few	TRBV6-2/TRBV6-3	TRBD1	TRBJ1-1	TGTGCCAGCAGTTACTCGAGGACAGGGTATGACACTGAAGCTTTCTTT	CASSYSRTGYDTEAFF
.	TRBV27	TRBD1	TRBJ2-7	TGTGCCAGCAGCTTTGGGGACAGATCGTACGAGCAGTACTTC	CASSFGDRSYEQYF
.	TRBV11-2	TRBD2	TRBJ2-3	TGTGCCAGCAGCCTCAGCGGGGTAGCGGGAGGCACAGATACGCAGTATTTT	CASSLSGVAGGTDTQYF
many	TRBV7-9	.	TRBJ2-7	TGTGCCAGCAGCTCCCCAGAGGGCTACGAGCAGTACTTC	CASSSPEGYEQYF
many	TRBV25-1	.	TRBJ2-7	TGTGCCAGCAGTGAATCCATTCCCCCTTCCGAGCAGTACTTC	CASSESIPPSEQYF
few	TRBV10-3	TRBD2	TRBJ2-4	TGTGCCATCAGTGCGGGGGGGACCAAAAACATTCAGTACTTC	CAISAGGTKNIQYF
few	TRBV6-5	TRBD2	TRBJ2-1	TGTGCCAGCAGTTACCTGACTAGCGGAGGACCCTACAATGAGCAGTTCTTC	CASSYLTSGGPYNEQFF
.	TRBV4-1	.	TRBJ2-5	TGCGCCAGCAGCCAAGTGGGCCAGGGGCACGGAAGGAAGACCCAGTACTTC	CASSQVGQGHGRKTQYF
many	TRBV10-2	TRBD2	TRBJ2-3	TGCGCCAGCAGCCATGGACTAGCGGCTAGCACAGATACGCAGTATTTT	CASSHGLAASTDTQYF
few	TRBV5-1	.	TRBJ2-7	TGCGCCAGCACCAGAGGCGACGAGCAGTACTTC	CASTRGDEQYF
many	TRBV10-3	.	TRBJ2-5	TGTGCCATCCGGGACCGTGGGGGGCTTGGAGAGACCCAGTACTTC	CAIRDRGGLGETQYF
.	TRBV14	.	TRBJ2-2	TGTGCCAGCAGCCAGGCTCCGGGCCCGAGGGACACCGGGGAGCTGTTTTTT	CASSQAPGPRDTGELFF
few	TRBV9	TRBD2	TRBJ2-2	TGTGCCAGCAGGGGAATGGGGACTAGCGGGGAGAACACCGGGGAGCTGTTTTTT	CASRGMGTSGENTGELFF
many	TRBV12-3/TRBV12-4	.	TRBJ1-4	TGTGCCAGCAGCCGGGACACCGGGGGTGAAAAACTGTTTTTT	CASSRDTGGEKLFF
few	TRBV7-9	TRBD1	TRBJ1-2	TGTGCCAGCAGCCCCGGAGTTCAGGGGGCAACCGGCTACACCTTC	CASSPGVQGATGYTF
.	TRBV7-8	TRBD1	TRBJ1-6	TGTGCCAGCAGCTTATCTAACAGGGGTAATTCACCCCTCCACTTT	CASSLSNRGNSPLHF
once	TRBV6-2/TRBV6-3	.	TRBJ1-5	TGTGCCAGCAGTTACGGTTTGAGGGCGCTGGGGCTTAATCAGCCCCAGCATTTT	CASSYGLRALGLNQPQHF
many	TRBV5-1	.	TRBJ2-7	TGCGCCAGCAGCACCGGGGAAGAGGGGCTCGTAGGCGAGCAGTACTTC	CASSTGEEGLVGEQYF
.	TRBV3-1	.	TRBJ2-3	TGTGCCAGCAGCTCCGGACTCGAGAAGCAGTATTTT	CASSSGLEKQYF
few	TRBV7-2	TRBD1	TRBJ2-5	TGTGCCAGCAGCCCCCAACAGGGGGTACAAGAGACCCAGTACTTC	CASSPQQGVQETQYF
few	TRBV3-1	TRBD1	TRBJ1-3	TGTGCCAGCGGTAGGGGGCTAGCTGGAAACACCATATATTTT	CASGRGLAGNTIYF
many	TRBV6-5	TRBD2	TRBJ2-2	TGTGCCAGCAGTTTGACTAGCGGTTACACCGGGGAGCTGTTTTTT	CASSLTSGYTGELFF
many	TRBV12-3/TRBV12-4	.	TRBJ2-7	TGTGCCAGCAGAGGTGGTGGGGAGCAGTACTTC	CASRGGGEQYF
.	TRBV4-2	TRBD1	TRBJ1-1	TGTGCCAGCAGCCAGGAAGACAGGGAGTACACTGAAGCTTTCTTT	CASSQEDREYTEAFF
.	TRBV5-1	.	TRBJ2-1	TGCGCCAGCAGGGGTATCAGTGAGCAGTTCTTC	CASRGISEQFF
.	TRBV20-1	TRBD2	TRBJ2-1	TGCAGTGCTAGACTCGCGGGAGGTAATGAGCAGTTCTTC	CSARLAGGNEQFF
few	TRBV11-2	TRBD2	TRBJ2-3	TGTGCCAGCAGCCCCAGGGGAGCGGGAGGGGATACGCAGTATTTT	CASSPRGAGGDTQYF
many	TRBV6-2/TRBV6-3	.	TRBJ1-5	TGTGCCAGCAGTCAAAAGGGAGACCACTATAGCAATCAGCCCCAGCATTTT	CASSQKGDHYSNQPQHF
.	TRBV6-2/TRBV6-3	TRBD2	TRBJ2-1	TGTGCCAGCAGTAAGACTAGCGGCTACAATGAGCAGTTCTTC	CASSKTSGYNEQFF
.	TRBV15	TRBD1	TRBJ2-1	TGTGCCACGGAGCAGGGGGCTAGGGATGAGCAGTTCTTC	CATEQGARDEQFF
few	TRBV7-2	TRBD2	TRBJ2-7	TGTGCCAGCAGCAAAAAGCCGGGACTAGCGGGGGACTACGAGCAGTACTTC	CASSKKPGLAGDYEQYF
.	TRBV7-2	.	TRBJ2-7	TGTGCCAGCAGCCGGGCCCTCCAACATGCTGCCGAGCAGTACTTC	CASSRALQHAAEQYF
.	TRBV29-1	.	TRBJ2-3	TGCAGCGTTGCTGTAAGGGCAGTCCCTAGCACAGATACGCAGTATTTT	CSVAVRAVPSTDTQYF
many	TRBV29-1	.	TRBJ2-7	TGCAGCGGGAAGGAGCGGGCTAGCTCCTACGAGCAGTACTTC	CSGKERASSYEQYF
.	TRBV12-3/TRBV12-4	.	TRBJ1-2	TGTGCCAGCAGGTCGGACGGGAGTTCATATGGCTACACCTTC	CASRSDGSSYGYTF
few	TRBV7-2	.	TRBJ2-3	TGTGCCAGCAGCTTAGCGCAGGGGAGGGATACGCAGTATTTT	CASSLAQGRDTQYF
many	TRBV11-2	TRBD1	TRBJ2-3	TGTGCCAGCAGCTGGGGACAGGCTAGCACAGATACGCAGTATTTT	CASSWGQASTDTQYF
.	TRBV20-1	TRBD1	TRBJ2-1	TGCAGTGCTAGAGCCCGGGACAGGGCCTACAATGAGCAGTTCTTC	CSARARDRAYNEQFF
few	TRBV28	.	TRBJ1-1	TGTGCCAGCAGCCCCCCCCGGGCTTTGAACACTGAAGCTTTCTTT	CASSPPRALNTEAFF
few	TRBV6-1	TRBD2	TRBJ2-3	TGTGCCAGCAGTGCCTTGTTAGGACTAGCGGGAGGAAATACGCAGTATTTT	CASSALLGLAGGNTQYF
.	TRBV10-3	TRBD2	TRBJ2-1	TGTGCCATCAGTGAGTCAATGGGCAGCGGGGGAGCCGAGTTCTTC	CAISESMGSGGAEFF
few	TRBV18	.	TRBJ1-1	TGTGCCAGCTCACCACCGAGTCGGGCTGGAACCACTGAAGCTTTCTTT	CASSPPSRAGTTEAFF
.	TRBV10-3	TRBD1	TRBJ2-1	TGTGCCATCAGTGCGGGACAGGACCTAAATGAGCAGTTCTTC	CAISAGQDLNEQFF
.	TRBV5-1	.	TRBJ2-2	TGCGCCAGCAGCTCGACAACGGTGAACACCGGGGAGCTGTTTTTT	CASSSTTVNTGELFF
.	TRBV7-7	TRBD2	TRBJ2-2	TGTGCTAGCGGGGCAGCGGGGGGAACCGGGGAGCTGTTTTTT	CASGAAGGTGELFF
many	TRBV28	.	TRBJ2-7	TGTGCCAGCAGTTACGGGACGCATAGAGCCTACGAGCAGTACTTC	CASSYGTHRAYEQYF
.	TRBV6-1	TRBD1	TRBJ2-7	TGTGCCAGCAGCAAAAGTCCGGGACAGGGGACGGGTGAGCAGTACTTC	CASSKSPGQGTGEQYF
few	TRBV6-2/TRBV6-3	TRBD2	TRBJ2-1	TGTGCCAGCAGCTTCACTAGCGCCGCCTCCTACAATGAGCAGTTCTTC	CASSFTSAASYNEQFF
.	TRBV10-3	.	TRBJ1-6	TGTGCCATCAGTGAGTCGATGCAGATGAATGATTCACCCCTCCACTTT	CAISESMQMNDSPLHF